Following are 6 T cell receptor beta chains from one sample sequenced in a study of quantifying T cell responses using KT2 cells. Overall study context: TCR alpha and beta constant-region primers primed reverse transcription of RNA.

An oligo carrying a UMI was ligated to the cDNA 3' end. First-round PCR used 3 to 4 cycles and beta primers RC1.1 and RC1.2 covering TRBC1 and TRBC2. Via MiXCR, TCRdb re-called the UMI-ligation and nested PCR reads, giving one row per CDR3 protein. The sample lists about 32,000 distinct CDR3 sequences, roughly 7.2% occurring once. Source material: PBMCs spiked with cells of the T cell clone KT2. These receptors came from a human donor.

The table lists this clonotype with many counts. The chain is built from TRBV5-1 and TRBJ2-5; unclear D gene. In germline, CDR1 is SGHRS, CDR2 YFSETQ. Deletions cut 0 bases from V and 5 bases from J, with 14 bases between. The CDR3 totals 15 residues. The CDR3 nucleotides read TGCGCCAGCAGCTTGGCCCATACTTCTAGTGAGACCCAGTACTTC. Its protein product is CASSLAHTSSETQYF. Filled out from reference TRBV5-1 and TRBJ2-5, the complete variable domain reads KAGVTQTPRYLIKTRGQQVTLSCSPISGHRSVSWYQQTPGQGLQFLFEYFSETQRNKGNFPGRFSGRQFSNSRSEMNVSTLELGDSALYLCASSLAHTSSETQYFGPGTRLLVL.

This clonotype is labeled medium-sized. The chain has TRBV12-3 or TRBV12-4 and TRBJ1-1; D not certain. The CDR3 is 12 amino acids. V shed 2 bases and J shed 0 bases, with 1 base lying between them. The CDR3 DNA reads as TGTGCCAGCAGTTTACTGAACACTGAAGCTTTCTTT. It encodes CASSLLNTEAFF.

There are many counts of this clonotype. V is TRBV18 and J is TRBJ1-5; no clear D. Germline lookup yields CDR1 KGHSH and CDR2 LQKENI. Trimming pared 3 bases from V and 2 bases from J, leaving 8 bases between. CDR3 size: 14 residues. CDR3 in amino acids: CASSPEGGNQPQHF. CDR3 sequence (DNA): TGTGCCAGCTCACCCGAAGGAGGCAATCAGCCCCAGCATTTT. The variable domain in full, completed from reference TRBV18 and TRBJ1-5, reads NAGVMQNPRHLVRRRGQEARLRCSPMKGHSHVYWYRQLPEEGLKFMVYLQKENIIDESGMPKERFSAEFPKEGPSILRIQQVVRGDSAAYFCASSPEGGNQPQHFGDGTRLSIL.

The sample holds many counts of this clonotype. This CDR3 reads CSSSKGLADPPQYF. The CDR3 DNA sequence: TGCAGCAGTTCCAAGGGACTAGCGGATCCTCCCCAGTATTTT. The chain recombines TRBV20-1 with TRBJ2-3; 11 bases match TRBD2. This CDR3 spans 14 amino acids. Per the germline V gene, CDR1 is DFQATT and CDR2 is SNEGSKA (reference sequence).

This clonotype was detected many times. The chain links TRBV4-2 to TRBJ2-7; D gene uncertain. Germline CDR1 is LGHNA and CDR2 is YNFKEQ. The CDR3 consists of 15 residues. Trimming pared 0 bases from V and 0 bases from J, leaving 9 bases between. Here the CDR3 reads CASSQDWSSSYEQYF. The DNA for the CDR3 is TGTGCCAGCAGCCAAGATTGGTCGTCCTCCTACGAGCAGTACTTC.

This sequence joins TRBV9 and TRBJ2-2; TRBD2 agrees at 10 bases. J lost 3 bases, V lost 4 bases, and 9 bases had no gene match. From germline, CDR1 is SGDLS and CDR2 YYNGEE. The CDR3 is 17 amino acids. In DNA, the CDR3 is TGTGCCAGCAGCACCCCCACTAGCGGGGTATACACCGGGGAGCTGTTTTTT. Protein product: CASSTPTSGVYTGELFF.